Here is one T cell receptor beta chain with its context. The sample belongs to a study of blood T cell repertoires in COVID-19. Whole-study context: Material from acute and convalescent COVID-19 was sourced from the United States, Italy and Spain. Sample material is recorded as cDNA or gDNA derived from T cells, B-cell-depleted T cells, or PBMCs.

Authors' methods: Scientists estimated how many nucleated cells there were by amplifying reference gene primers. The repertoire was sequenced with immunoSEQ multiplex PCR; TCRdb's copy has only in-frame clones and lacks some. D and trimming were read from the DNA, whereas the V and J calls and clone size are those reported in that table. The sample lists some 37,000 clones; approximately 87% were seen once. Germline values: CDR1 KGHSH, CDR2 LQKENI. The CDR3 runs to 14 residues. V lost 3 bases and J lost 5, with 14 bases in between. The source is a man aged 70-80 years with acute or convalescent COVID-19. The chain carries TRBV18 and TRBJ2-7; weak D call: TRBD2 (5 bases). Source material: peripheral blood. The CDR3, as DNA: TGTGCCAGCTCACCTACCGGGATCTACGACGAGCAGTACTTC. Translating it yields CASSPTGIYDEQYF.